A single sample is the source of the 2 T cell receptor beta chains below, sequenced in a study of blood T cell repertoires in COVID-19. Only in-frame clones appear in the TCRdb table, and some are missing; sequencing was by immunoSEQ multiplex PCR. The sample includes approximately 440,000 clones, about 90% of them seen just once. Sequenced material: PBMCs or T cells enriched from blood (not recorded which). Source of these receptors: a young man who had recovered from COVID-19.

This clone appeared many times. The gene calls are TRBV19 and TRBJ1-6; 9 bases match TRBD1. V lost 4 bases, J lost 10 bases, and 5 bases stayed unmatched. CDR3 length: 14 amino acids. Germline loops: CDR1 LNHDA, CDR2 SQIVND (reference sequence). For the CDR3, the DNA is TGTGCCAGTAGTAGAAGGGACAGGGACTCACCCCTCCACTTT. This codes for CASSRRDRDSPLHF.

The chain combines TRBV7-8 with TRBJ1-5; TRBD1 is a possible D gene (6 bases). Germline loops: CDR1 SGHVS, CDR2 FQNEAQ. Deletions cut 5 bases from V and 7 bases from J, with 15 bases between. The CDR3 has 14 residues. In nucleotides, the CDR3 is TGTGCCAGCAGCACTACAGGGCCGGGGCAGCCCCAGCATTTT. This codes for CASSTTGPGQPQHF.